This is a list of T cell receptor beta chains from one sample in a study of long-term antiretroviral therapy in people with HIV. Some clones are missing from TCRdb's copy, which holds only in-frame ones; the method was immunoSEQ multiplex PCR. This repertoire shows about 10,000 clones, about 89% found once; its top ten account for 15% to 25%. The material was unsorted PBMCs, obtained 0.2 years before starting antiretroviral therapy. Receptors were obtained from a woman aged 40 to 50 with HIV. Each CDR3 is given without its conserved first and last residue.

TRBV7-2 ASNPNPAAWGTGYT
TRBV14 ASSRRNRNEKLF
TRBV9 GYGLIGDSNQPQH
TRBV25-1 ASRGGGTGVGEDTEAF
TRBV7-9 ASSLQGELEQY
TRBV7-9 ASSSLQKGNTEAF
TRBV7-9 ASSQTGINYEQY
TRBV5-6 ASRAGGGGTDTQY
TRBV7-2 ASSLFTGWSSGNTIY
TRBV4-1 ASSQVGQGAGYGYT
TRBV5-1 ASSLGARIGSGYEQY
TRBV30 AWSVHAGGEDGYT
TRBV7-6 ASSLGGQGDSYEQY
TRBV18 ASSPSTVNEQY